The next 20 T cell receptor beta chains were all read from a single sample in a study of blood T cell repertoires in COVID-19. Measured with immunoSEQ multiplex PCR; TCRdb has only the in-frame clones, and not every one. The table includes almost 200,000 clones, approximately 80% detected once. The material sequenced was peripheral blood. Receptors were obtained from a man in his 60s with COVID-19, enrolled during active disease.

The V gene is TRBV2, the J gene TRBJ2-2; D not resolved. This CDR3 contains 15 residues. The V gene's germline CDR1 is SNHLY and CDR2 FYNNEI. V was clipped by 6 bases and J by 4 bases, with 15 bases between them. CDR3 in amino acids: CASRMKDLATGELFF. The CDR3 nucleotides read TGTGCCAGCAGGATGAAAGATTTGGCCACCGGGGAGCTGTTTTTT.

The chain combines TRBV7-2 with TRBJ2-7; 9 nucleotides align to TRBD2. Per germline, CDR1 SGHTA and CDR2 FQGNSA. This CDR3 is 14 amino acids long. Trimming at V came to 3 bases and at J to 4 bases, leaving 4 bases not matched to a gene. The CDR3 DNA is TGTGCCAGCAGCTTTAGCGGGAGTCTTTACGAGCAGTACTTC. It codes for CASSFSGSLYEQYF.

The J gene is TRBJ1-5, the V gene TRBV7-2; 8 bases line up with TRBD1. This CDR3 region has 15 residues. CDR1 SGHTA and CDR2 FQGNSA come from the germline V gene. Trimming at V came to 4 bases and at J to 2 bases, leaving 4 bases not matched to a gene. CDR3 region: CASSWTGTGNQPQHF. In nucleotides, the CDR3 is TGTGCCAGCAGCTGGACAGGGACGGGCAATCAGCCCCAGCATTTT.

This chain connects TRBV6-2 or TRBV6-3 to TRBJ2-2, with TRBD2 matching 9 bases. The V gene's germline CDR1 is MNHEY and CDR2 SVGEGT. Losses at the gene ends were 2 bases for V and 1 base for J; bases not matched to a gene: 5. CDR3 size: 17 residues. The CDR3 DNA reads as TGTGCCAGCAGTTACCCCAGACTAGCGGTGAACACCGGGGAGCTGTTTTTT. It specifies CASSYPRLAVNTGELFF.

The chain joins TRBV9 to TRBJ1-3; 8 bases are a match to TRBD1. Germline CDR1 and CDR2: SGDLS and YYNGEE. V was clipped by 4 bases and J by 6 bases; unmatched bases: 9. The CDR3 is 15 residues long. CDR3 region: CASSPRTGKENTIYF. CDR3 nucleotide sequence: TGTGCCAGCAGCCCCCGGACAGGGAAAGAAAACACCATATATTTT.

The V and J genes are TRBV28 and TRBJ2-7; 8 nucleotides line up with TRBD1. The CDR3 length is 14 residues. V shed 6 bases and J 4 bases; nucleotides not matched to a gene: 8. Germline CDR1 MDHEN, CDR2 SYDVKM. CDR3 protein: CASRPGGPKYEQYF. The CDR3 nucleotides read TGTGCCAGCAGGCCAGGGGGCCCGAAATACGAGCAGTACTTC. The whole variable domain, remainder taken from reference TRBV28 and TRBJ2-7, is DVKVTQSSRYLVKRTGEKVFLECVQDMDHENMFWYRQDPGLGLRLIYFSYDVKMKEKGDIPEGYSVSREKKERFSLILESASTNQTSMYLCASRPGGPKYEQYFGPGTRLTVT.

This chain connects TRBV6-1 to TRBJ1-5; 7 nucleotides line up with TRBD1. This CDR3 spans 15 amino acids. V was clipped by 2 bases and J by 5 bases; unmatched bases: 6. Germline V lookup: CDR1 MNHNS, CDR2 SASEGT. The CDR3 DNA reads as TGTGCCAGCAGTGAACCAGACAGGGACCATCAGCCCCAGCATTTT. Amino acids: CASSEPDRDHQPQHF.

The rearrangement joins TRBV30 to TRBJ1-1; D is possibly TRBD1 (5 bases). Per the germline V gene, CDR1 is GTSNPN and CDR2 is SVGIG (reference sequence). The V end lost 0 bases, the J end lost 1 base, and 15 bases lay between the germline ends. This CDR3 has 16 residues. The CDR3 DNA follows: TGTGCCTGGAGTGTTTGGTCAGCCAGGGAGAACACTGAAGCTTTCTTT. It yields the protein CAWSVWSARENTEAFF.

The V call is TRBV11-2, the J call TRBJ2-7; the match to TRBD2 covers 7 bases. CDR3 length equals 15 residues. Germline loops: CDR1 SGHAT, CDR2 FQNNGV. V was clipped by 1 base and J by 8 bases; unmatched bases: 11. CDR3 DNA: TGTGCCAGCAGCTTAGGGAGGGAGGGAGGCGGGAAGCAGTACTTC. As protein: CASSLGREGGGKQYF.

This clone showed up just a few times. The chain has TRBV27 and TRBJ1-2, with D possibly matching TRBD1 (6 bases). The V and J ends lost 3 bases and 8 bases respectively, with 13 bases between them. CDR1 MNHEY and CDR2 SMNVEV come from the germline V gene (reference sequence). The CDR3 totals 13 residues. The CDR3 bases are TGTGCCAGCAGTTTCGGCAGGGGAAGAGGCTACACCTTC. Translated, it gives CASSFGRGRGYTF.

This clone appeared a few times. The chain carries TRBV18 and TRBJ1-4, with D possibly being TRBD1 (6 bases). The germline V gene has CDR1 KGHSH and CDR2 LQKENI. The CDR3 covers 17 residues. The germline V and J ends were trimmed by 3 bases and 0 bases, with 14 bases remaining between them. CDR3 sequence: CASSPLTGRSTNEKLFF. The CDR3 DNA is TGTGCCAGCTCACCTCTTACAGGGCGCTCAACTAATGAAAAACTGTTTTTT.

The CDR3: CASSSQGISLLSNQPQHF. DNA for the CDR3: TGTGCCAGCAGCTCACAGGGGATAAGCCTTCTTAGCAATCAGCCCCAGCATTTT. The chain is built from TRBV11-3 and TRBJ1-5, with 7 nucleotides matching TRBD1. Germline V gene sequence: CDR1 SGHNT, CDR2 YENEEA. The J segment lost 0 bases and the V segment lost 4 bases, leaving 12 bases of the junction unmatched. The CDR3 has 18 residues.

The chain recombines TRBV3-1 (or the pseudogene TRBV3-2) with TRBJ1-1; maybe TRBD1 (5 bases). Trimming removed 1 base from V and 4 bases from J, with 7 bases in between. Germline assignment: CDR1 LGHDT and CDR2 YNNKEL (reference sequence). There are 13 residues in the CDR3. CDR3 sequence (DNA): TGTGCCAGCAGCCAAGCAGGGATCACTGAAGCTTTCTTT. This gives the protein CASSQAGITEAFF.

As regards this clone: A read error may produce the germline difference seen at one junction end. The J gene is TRBJ2-5, the V gene TRBV2; TRBD2 matches 10 bases. This CDR3 contains 14 residues. The V gene's germline CDR1 is SNHLY and CDR2 FYNNEI. CDR3: CASRATSGVRPDNF. CDR3 in DNA: TGTGCCAGCAGGGCCACTAGCGGGGTACGGCCCGACAACTTC. The whole variable domain, remainder taken from reference TRBV2 and TRBJ2-5, is EPEVTQTPSHQVTQMGQEVILRCVPISNHLYFYWYRQILGQKVEFLVSFYNNEISEKSEIFDDQFSVERPDGSNFTLKIRSTKLEDSAMYFCASRATSGVRPDNFGPGTRLLVL.

This rearrangement joins TRBV10-2 to TRBJ2-2; 9 positions match TRBD2. Germline-derived CDR1 and CDR2 are WSHSY and SAAADI. The ends lost 2 bases at V and 6 bases at J; junction bases unmatched: 10. The CDR3 runs to 17 residues. CDR3 coding DNA: TGCGCCAGCAGTGAGATCGGGGCGGGAGGGTCCCCCGGGGAGCTGTTTTTT. Translating it yields CASSEIGAGGSPGELFF.

V gene TRBV4-1 combines with J gene TRBJ1-1; D unresolved. V lost 0 bases, J lost 3 bases, and 11 bases lay in between. The CDR3 spans 15 residues. The V gene's germline CDR1 is MGHRA and CDR2 YSYEKL. The CDR3 reads CASSQDAGKYTEAFF. CDR3 DNA sequence: TGCGCCAGCAGCCAAGATGCGGGGAAGTACACTGAAGCTTTCTTT.

DNA for the CDR3: TGTGCCAGCAGCCCAGGGTCGTTCTCACCCCTCCACTTT. It encodes CASSPGSFSPLHF. The chain couples TRBV27 to TRBJ1-6; the D gene is possibly TRBD1 (5 bases). V was clipped by 6 bases and J by 10 bases, with 13 bases between them. The V gene's germline CDR1 is MNHEY and CDR2 SMNVEV (reference sequence). This CDR3 comprises 13 residues.

The genes are TRBV7-2 and TRBJ1-5, with D perhaps TRBD1 (5 bases). The V and J ends lost 2 bases and 3 bases respectively, with 8 bases between them. This CDR3 contains 14 residues. Germline lookup yields CDR1 SGHTA and CDR2 FQGNSA. CDR3 region: CASSLLGANQPQHF. In nucleotides, the CDR3 is TGTGCCAGCAGCTTACTAGGGGCCAATCAGCCCCAGCATTTT.

The chain links TRBV6-1 to TRBJ1-5, with D unresolved. Trimming stripped 1 base from V and 1 base from J, with 8 bases between. Germline V gives CDR1 MNHNS, CDR2 SASEGT. This CDR3 has 15 residues. In DNA form, the CDR3 reads TGTGCCAGCAGTGAAGGCAGTCTGAGCAATCAGCCCCAGCATTTT. Its translation is CASSEGSLSNQPQHF.

V gene TRBV14 combines with J gene TRBJ1-1; D is perhaps TRBD1 (5 bases). From germline, CDR1 is SGHDN and CDR2 FVKESK. The CDR3 is 13 amino acids. The ends were cut back, 3 bases at V and 7 bases at J, with 12 bases in the middle. The CDR3, as DNA: TGTGCCAGCAGCCAGTTGGGGCTACATGAAGCTTTCTTT. This sequence encodes CASSQLGLHEAFF.